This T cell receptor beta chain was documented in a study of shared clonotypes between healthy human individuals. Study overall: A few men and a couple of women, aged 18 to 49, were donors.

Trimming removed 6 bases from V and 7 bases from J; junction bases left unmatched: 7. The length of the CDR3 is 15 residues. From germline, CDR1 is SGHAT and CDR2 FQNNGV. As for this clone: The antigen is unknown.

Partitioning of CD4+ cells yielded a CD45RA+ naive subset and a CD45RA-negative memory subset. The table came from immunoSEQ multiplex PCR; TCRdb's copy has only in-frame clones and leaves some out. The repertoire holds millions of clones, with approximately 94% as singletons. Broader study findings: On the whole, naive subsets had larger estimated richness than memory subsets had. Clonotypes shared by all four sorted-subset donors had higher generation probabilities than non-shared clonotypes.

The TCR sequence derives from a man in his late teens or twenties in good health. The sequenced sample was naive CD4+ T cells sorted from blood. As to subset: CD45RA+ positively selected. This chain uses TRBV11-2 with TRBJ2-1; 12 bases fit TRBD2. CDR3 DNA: TGTGCCAGCAGACGACTAGCGGGAGTGGGGAATGAGCAGTTCTTC. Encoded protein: CASRRLAGVGNEQFF.